The rows below give T cell receptor beta chains drawn from one sample of a study of cytomegalovirus exposure and HLA in healthy donors. Produced via immunoSEQ multiplex PCR; TCRdb's table is partial and in-frame only. The sample includes under 110,000 clones, 60% to 85% of them seen just once. The sample taken for sequencing was PBMCs. All receptors derive from a male donor in good health and CMV-seropositive. Each CDR3 is given with its conserved first and last residue. Only some rows state a clone size, as once, few, many or a class for expanded clones.

j_gene | abundance | v_gene | CDR3aa
TRBJ1-2 | NA | TRBV28 | CASSSGQWPYGYTF
TRBJ1-2 | NA | TRBV6-6 | CASSPTPDRNHGYTF
TRBJ1-1 | NA | TRBV9 | CASSVTVGEGNTEAFF
TRBJ2-1 | NA | TRBV6-6 | CASRGTGGYNEQFF
TRBJ2-2 | NA | TRBV27 | CASTVGHLTGELFF
TRBJ1-2 | NA | TRBV5-1 | CASSLIPGQSYGYTF
TRBJ1-3 | NA | TRBV29-1 | CSVVGAGNTIYF
TRBJ2-2 | NA | TRBV4-1 | CASKKQENTGELFF
TRBJ1-2 | NA | TRBV6-6 | CASSSEVNEVYGYTF
TRBJ2-1 | NA | TRBV19 | CASSIGGLAGLSSYNEQFF
TRBJ1-1 | NA | TRBV30 | CAWSVLSRNTEAFF
TRBJ1-4 | NA | TRBV4-3 | CASSQRDRASNEKLFF
TRBJ1-1 | once | TRBV7-2 | CASSLARAGMNTEAFF
TRBJ2-1 | NA | TRBV29-1 | CSVEDLGLGTGAYNEQFF
TRBJ2-7 | NA | TRBV6-5 | CASSYSLFRQWEQYF
TRBJ1-2 | NA | TRBV30 | CAWSRGESYGYPF
TRBJ2-3 | NA | TRBV4-2 | CASSQGMTSGLSTDTQYF
TRBJ2-7 | few | TRBV9 | CASSGGQGSYYEQYF
TRBJ2-7 | NA | TRBV4-3 | CASSQDGYGGEQYF
TRBJ2-2 | NA | TRBV7-8 | CASSPGRRRNTGELFF
TRBJ1-5 | NA | TRBV30 | CACQGQGGQPQHF
TRBJ2-1 | NA | TRBV9 | CASSVVSGNEQFF
TRBJ1-6 | NA | TRBV5-6 | CASSQGGDSPLHF
TRBJ1-1 | NA | TRBV18 | CASSPLAPGGTEAFF
TRBJ2-7 | NA | TRBV19 | CASSIGTASYEQYF
TRBJ2-7 | NA | TRBV7-2 | CASSFGTGAEQYF
TRBJ2-7 | NA | TRBV5-4 | CASSLPGTSGAIKYEQYF
TRBJ2-3 | NA | TRBV4-3 | CASSQEGLAGFTDTQYF
TRBJ2-7 | NA | TRBV9 | CASSRLAKAASYEQYF
TRBJ2-3 | NA | TRBV7-5 | CARSLYELAGATDTQYF
TRBJ2-6 | NA | TRBV7-9 | CASSFDRGLSGANVLTF
TRBJ2-7 | NA | TRBV27 | CASSLSGGRYEQYF
TRBJ2-3 | NA | TRBV21-1 | CASSKLTGVPTDTQYF
TRBJ1-1 | NA | TRBV7-2 | CASSPRRKNTEAFF
TRBJ1-2 | once | TRBV30 | CAWIRGDGYTF
TRBJ2-7 | NA | TRBV5-1 | CASSVRDSSYEQYF
TRBJ1-6 | NA | TRBV28 | CASRTHGQGRSPLHF
TRBJ2-4 | NA | TRBV7-6 | CASSPGTINIQYF
TRBJ1-6 | NA | TRBV27 | CASSSGSDRAFNSPLHF
TRBJ2-7 | few | TRBV29-1 | CSVVPGTGAFQYF
TRBJ2-5 | NA | TRBV5-4 | CASSTTTGEETQYF
TRBJ1-1 | NA | TRBV4-3 | CASSRGRGNTEAFF
TRBJ1-3 | NA | TRBV5-6 | CASRGQSSGNTIYF
TRBJ1-2 | NA | TRBV2 | CATRGQVDYGYTF
TRBJ2-7 | NA | TRBV5-1 | CASSLGSGDSTHEQYF
TRBJ1-1 | NA | TRBV28 | CASSPWPQGAVNTEAFF
TRBJ1-3 | few | TRBV23-1 | CASSQHRGDRAVGTLSGNTIYF
TRBJ1-5 | NA | TRBV5-5 | CASSLATLSGGYNQPQHF
TRBJ2-3 | NA | TRBV7-2 | CASSLQDNTDTQYF
TRBJ1-4 | NA | TRBV20-1 | CSAGQGEKLFF